The 17 T cell receptor beta chains given below trace back to one sample, sequenced in a study of blood T cell repertoires in COVID-19. Measured with immunoSEQ multiplex PCR; TCRdb has only the in-frame clones, and not every one. The data show under 250,000 clones, with 83% seen just once and around 8.9% held by the top ten. Material: peripheral blood. These receptors were collected from a man aged 35-49 years with active or convalescent COVID-19.

V and J are TRBV7-6 and TRBJ2-3; TRBD1 is a possible D gene (5 bases). Trimming took off 1 base at V and 0 bases at J, with 17 bases between the two ends. Germline CDR1 SGHVS, CDR2 FNYEAQ. CDR3 length equals 18 residues. CDR3 sequence (DNA): TGTGCCAGCAGCTTAGGCCCGGACCCCACAGGTAGCACAGATACGCAGTATTTT. Its translation: CASSLGPDPTGSTDTQYF.

CDR3 amino acids: CAIAENYGYTF. The CDR3 nucleotides are TGTGCCATCGCCGAGAACTATGGCTACACCTTC. The V gene is TRBV10-3, the J gene TRBJ1-2; D call uncertain. From germline, CDR1 is ENHRY and CDR2 SYGVKD. This CDR3 is built from 11 residues. The V gene lost 8 bases and the J gene lost 2 bases, with 6 bases spanning the gap.

The V call is TRBV6-1, the J call TRBJ2-6; 7 nucleotides line up with TRBD2. V lost 0 bases, J lost 0 bases, and 11 bases stayed unmatched. Germline V gene data show CDR1 as MNHNS and CDR2 as SASEGT. The CDR3 covers 20 residues. CDR3 DNA: TGTGCCAGCAGTGAAGCGCCGGGGGGAGGGGCCCTCTCTGGGGCCAACGTCCTGACTTTC. Its protein is CASSEAPGGGALSGANVLTF.

This clone has a handful of counts. The rearrangement joins TRBV7-2 to TRBJ1-1; TRBD1 is a possible D gene (5 bases). The CDR3 runs 16 residues. The germline V and J ends were trimmed by 1 base and 0 bases, with 12 bases remaining between them. In germline, CDR1 is SGHTA, CDR2 FQGNSA. The DNA of the CDR3 is TGTGCCAGCAGCTTAGGTCTGACGGACATGAACACTGAAGCTTTCTTT. Amino acids: CASSLGLTDMNTEAFF.

This clone appeared a single time. The V call is TRBV5-1, the J call TRBJ2-5; 9 bases are a match to TRBD1. The V gene end was trimmed by 2 bases and the J gene end by 2 bases; junction bases not matched to a gene: 4. This CDR3 region has 15 residues. CDR1 is SGHRS and CDR2 is YFSETQ in the germline V gene. CDR3 residues: CASSLQGAYQETQYF. Here the CDR3 DNA reads TGCGCCAGCAGCTTACAGGGGGCTTATCAAGAGACCCAGTACTTC. Filled out from reference TRBV5-1 and TRBJ2-5, the complete variable domain reads KAGVTQTPRYLIKTRGQQVTLSCSPISGHRSVSWYQQTPGQGLQFLFEYFSETQRNKGNFPGRFSGRQFSNSRSEMNVSTLELGDSALYLCASSLQGAYQETQYFGPGTRLLVL.

This sequence joins TRBV5-1 and TRBJ1-1; 7 bases match TRBD1. J lost 3 bases, V lost 8 bases, and 1 base had no gene match. CDR3 length equals 11 residues. The V gene's germline CDR1 is SGHRS and CDR2 YFSETQ. The CDR3: CASTGDTEAFF. The CDR3 DNA sequence: TGCGCCAGTACAGGGGACACTGAAGCTTTCTTT.

This clone was seen just once. The chain links TRBV7-3 to TRBJ1-2; possibly TRBD1 for D (5 bases). The germline V gene has CDR1 SGHTA and CDR2 FQGTGA. V shed 5 bases and J shed 8 bases, with 15 bases lying between them. The CDR3 sequence is 13 residues long. The DNA for the CDR3 is TGTGCCAGCAGCCAGACCTGGGGGGACGGCTACACCTTC. As protein: CASSQTWGDGYTF.

This sequence joins TRBV28 and TRBJ1-5, with 7 bases lining up with TRBD1. CDR1 MDHEN and CDR2 SYDVKM come from the germline V gene. V dropped 6 bases and J dropped 5; count of bases not matched to a gene: 10. The CDR3 loop spans 15 amino acids. DNA for the CDR3: TGTGCCAGCAGGGGAAGCTCTCAGGGGGATCAGCCCCAGCATTTT. This encodes CASRGSSQGDQPQHF.

This chain connects TRBV24-1 to TRBJ2-2; the D gene is possibly TRBD2 (5 bases). This CDR3 contains 15 residues. Trimming left V 4 bases short and J 1 base short, with 9 bases between. The V gene's germline CDR1 is KGHDR and CDR2 SFDVKD. The CDR3 reads CATSEPRENTGELFF. DNA for the CDR3: TGTGCCACCAGTGAACCGAGGGAGAACACCGGGGAGCTGTTTTTT.

The chain couples TRBV10-1 to TRBJ2-7; D is ambiguous. The V and J ends lost 3 bases and 5 bases respectively, with 8 bases between them. The CDR3 has 12 amino acids. Looked up from germline, CDR1 is WNHNN and CDR2 is SYGVQD (reference sequence). Here the CDR3 reads CASSEQINEQYF. The CDR3 DNA is TGCGCCAGCAGTGAACAGATTAACGAGCAGTACTTC.

The J gene is TRBJ2-7, the V gene TRBV28; the match to TRBD2 covers 7 bases. Germline-derived CDR1 and CDR2 are MDHEN and SYDVKM. With V trimmed by 6 bases and J by 3 bases, 11 bases remained unmatched. The CDR3 has 15 amino acids. The CDR3 DNA reads as TGTGCCAGCAGGACCTTAGCGGGTGGAGTCTACGAGCAGTACTTC. Protein sequence: CASRTLAGGVYEQYF. Combining the CDR3 with reference TRBV28 and TRBJ2-7 gives the whole variable domain DVKVTQSSRYLVKRTGEKVFLECVQDMDHENMFWYRQDPGLGLRLIYFSYDVKMKEKGDIPEGYSVSREKKERFSLILESASTNQTSMYLCASRTLAGGVYEQYFGPGTRLTVT.

J is TRBJ1-2 and V is TRBV4-3; D ambiguous. V shed 0 bases and J shed 3 bases, with 14 bases lying between them. CDR1 is LGHNA, CDR2 YSLEER, per germline. CDR3 length: 16 amino acids. DNA of the CDR3: TGCGCCAGCAGCCAAGAGCGATGGAGTTGGGACTATGGCTACACCTTC. Its translation: CASSQERWSWDYGYTF.

This chain links TRBV11-3 with TRBJ2-7, with TRBD1 matching 8 bases. The CDR3 sequence is 14 residues long. The germline gives CDR1 SGHNT, CDR2 YENEEA. V lost 3 bases to trimming and J lost 4 bases; unmatched junction nucleotides: 5. The CDR3 here is CASSFQGAEYEQYF. As DNA, the CDR3 is TGTGCCAGCAGCTTTCAGGGGGCGGAGTACGAGCAGTACTTC.

This chain links TRBV25-1 with TRBJ1-1, with TRBD1 identical over 10 bases. The CDR3 runs to 14 residues. Per germline, CDR1 MGHDK and CDR2 SYGVNS. J was trimmed by 7 bases and V by 8 bases; bases with no gene match: 10. The CDR3, as DNA: TGTGCCAGCGTAAAGACAGGGGGCGGGCTTGAAGCTTTCTTT. This gives the protein CASVKTGGGLEAFF.

The chain couples TRBV11-2 to TRBJ2-7; perhaps TRBD1 as D (7 bases). This CDR3 is built from 12 residues. Germline CDR1 SGHAT, CDR2 FQNNGV. V lost 10 bases, J lost 5 bases, and 15 bases lay in between. The DNA of the CDR3 is TGTGCCACTCCGGAGGGGGCCAACGAGCAGTACTTC. It codes for CATPEGANEQYF.

J is TRBJ1-1 and V is TRBV30; D is uncertain. Germline CDR1 reads GTSNPN; CDR2 reads SVGIG (reference sequence). V was trimmed by 0 bases and J by 5 bases, leaving 16 bases between them. This CDR3 comprises 15 residues. CDR3 region: CAWSVRGGRRTEAFF. The CDR3 DNA follows: TGTGCCTGGAGTGTACGCGGAGGGCGGAGGACTGAAGCTTTCTTT.

The chain combines TRBV6-5 with TRBJ1-6; D might be TRBD1 (6 bases). This CDR3 spans 15 amino acids. Germline V gene data show CDR1 as MNHEY and CDR2 as SVGAGI. V lost 5 bases to trimming and J lost 12 bases, with 20 bases between them. This CDR3 is CASSTKTGPWEPLHF. The DNA of the CDR3 is TGTGCCAGCAGTACTAAGACAGGCCCCTGGGAACCCCTCCACTTT.